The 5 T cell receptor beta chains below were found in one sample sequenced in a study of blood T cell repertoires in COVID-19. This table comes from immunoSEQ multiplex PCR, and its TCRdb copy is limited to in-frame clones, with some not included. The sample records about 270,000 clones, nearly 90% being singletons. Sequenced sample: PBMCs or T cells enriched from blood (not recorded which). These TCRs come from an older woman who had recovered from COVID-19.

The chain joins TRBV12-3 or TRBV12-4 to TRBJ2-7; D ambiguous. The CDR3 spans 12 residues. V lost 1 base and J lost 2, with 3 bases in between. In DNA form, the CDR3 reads TGTGCCAGCAGTTTAGGAGCCTACGAGCAGTACTTC. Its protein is CASSLGAYEQYF.

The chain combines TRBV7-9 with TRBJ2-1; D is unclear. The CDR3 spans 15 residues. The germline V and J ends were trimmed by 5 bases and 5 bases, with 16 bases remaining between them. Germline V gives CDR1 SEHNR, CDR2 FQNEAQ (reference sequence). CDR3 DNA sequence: TGTGCCAGCAGCGCGGAGTTAGGTCCGGACAATGAGCAGTTCTTC. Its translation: CASSAELGPDNEQFF.

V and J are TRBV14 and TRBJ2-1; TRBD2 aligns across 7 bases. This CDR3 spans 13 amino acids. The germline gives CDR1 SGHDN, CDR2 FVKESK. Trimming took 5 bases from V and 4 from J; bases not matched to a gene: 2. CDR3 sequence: CASSKGLYNEQFF. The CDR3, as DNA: TGTGCCAGCAGCAAGGGACTATACAATGAGCAGTTCTTC.

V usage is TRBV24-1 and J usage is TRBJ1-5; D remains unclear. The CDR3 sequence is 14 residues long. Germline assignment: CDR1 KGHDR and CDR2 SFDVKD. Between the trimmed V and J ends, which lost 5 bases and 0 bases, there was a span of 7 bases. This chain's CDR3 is CATSVQHSNQPQHF. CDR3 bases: TGTGCCACCAGTGTACAGCATAGCAATCAGCCCCAGCATTTT.

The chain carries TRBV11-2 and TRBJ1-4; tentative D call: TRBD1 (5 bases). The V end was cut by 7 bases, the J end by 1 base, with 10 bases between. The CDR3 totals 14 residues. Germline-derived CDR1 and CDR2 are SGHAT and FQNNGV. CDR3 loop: CASTLDRTNEKLFF. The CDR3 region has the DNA TGTGCCAGCACCCTAGACAGAACTAATGAAAAACTGTTTTTT.